A single sample gave rise to the 24 T cell receptor beta chains below, sequenced in a study of Graves' ophthalmopathy and Graves' hyperthyroidism. Investigators amplified TCR beta CDR3 regions from RNA transcripts. An initial RT-PCR round employing HTBI primers preceded a second-round multiplex PCR. TCRdb ran MiXCR on the multiplex PCR reads and lists one entry per CDR3 protein. The table has 150,000 to 200,000 distinct CDR3 sequences, around two fifths seen once; the top ten hold 7.5% to 10%. Sequenced material: peripheral blood. These receptors were taken from a man aged 25-45 years with Graves' ophthalmopathy.

Many counts were recorded for this clonotype. This chain links TRBV30 with TRBJ2-7; D gene unclear. CDR3 size: 15 residues. Germline V CDR1 and CDR2: GTSNPN, SVGIG (reference sequence). The V gene lost 2 bases and the J gene lost 1 base, with 15 bases spanning the gap. In DNA form, the CDR3 reads TGTGCCTGGAGTCGTTATGAGACACCTTCCTACGAGCAGTACTTC. The encoded protein is CAWSRYETPSYEQYF.

Ten or more counts support this clonotype. The chain joins TRBV12-3 or TRBV12-4 to TRBJ1-5; possible D gene TRBD1, 5 bases. V shed 4 bases and J shed 4 bases, with 11 bases lying between them. The CDR3 length is 14 residues. The CDR3 loop reads CASSSGEQNQPQHF. The CDR3 region has the DNA TGTGCCAGCAGTTCGGGGGAGCAGAATCAGCCCCAGCATTTT.

This chain joins TRBV7-8 and TRBJ2-5; 9 positions match TRBD1. Looked up from germline, CDR1 is SGHVS and CDR2 is FQNEAQ. The CDR3 loop spans 14 amino acids. V shed 4 bases and J 4 bases; nucleotides not matched to a gene: 4. For the CDR3, the DNA is TGTGCCAGCAGCTCGACAGGGGGGAGAGAGACCCAGTACTTC. Protein product: CASSSTGGRETQYF.

Many counts were recorded for this clonotype. The chain carries TRBV6-5 and TRBJ2-4; D call uncertain. This CDR3 contains 14 residues. Trimming cost V 10 bases and J 0 bases, with 13 bases left between them. Per the germline V gene, CDR1 is MNHEY and CDR2 is SVGAGI. CDR3 residues: CATSDGVAKNIQYF. The CDR3 DNA follows: TGTGCCACCTCGGATGGGGTAGCCAAAAACATTCAGTACTTC.

This clonotype has at least ten counts. The chain uses TRBV6-2 or TRBV6-3 and TRBJ1-1; D ambiguous. V lost 5 bases and J lost 3, with 13 bases in between. Germline CDR1 is MNHEY and CDR2 is SVGEGT. The CDR3 spans 14 residues. The CDR3 DNA reads as TGTGCCAGCAGTCCCTCCGGGAGCTACACTGAAGCTTTCTTT. Amino acids: CASSPSGSYTEAFF.

The rearrangement joins TRBV28 to TRBJ2-7, with 8 bases that match TRBD1. From germline, CDR1 is MDHEN and CDR2 SYDVKM. This CDR3 is built from 14 residues. V gave up 6 bases and J gave up 7 bases; unmatched junction bases: 11. This CDR3 is CASRRGQGFWEQYF. CDR3 in DNA: TGTGCCAGCAGAAGAGGACAGGGTTTTTGGGAGCAGTACTTC.

This clonotype was recorded at least ten times. Written as DNA, the CDR3 is TGTGCCAGCTCACCAGCGAGGGACACTGAAGCTTTCTTT. Translating gives CASSPARDTEAFF. The rearrangement joins TRBV18 to TRBJ1-1; D remains ambiguous. Deletions cut 2 bases from V and 3 bases from J, with 7 bases between. This CDR3 has 13 amino acids. Germline V gene lookup returns CDR1 KGHSH and CDR2 LQKENI.

Within the sample, this clonotype is medium-sized. This chain uses TRBV2 with TRBJ2-5; the D gene is possibly TRBD1 (5 bases). The CDR3 extends over 15 amino acids. The germline V gene encodes CDR1 SNHLY and CDR2 FYNNEI. Between the trimmed V and J ends, which lost 4 bases and 2 bases, there was a span of 14 bases. CDR3 in DNA: TGTGCCAGCAGTGGACGACAGTTGGTTCAAGAGACCCAGTACTTC. Its protein product is CASSGRQLVQETQYF. Full variable domain (outside the CDR3, taken from reference TRBV2 and TRBJ2-5): EPEVTQTPSHQVTQMGQEVILRCVPISNHLYFYWYRQILGQKVEFLVSFYNNEISEKSEIFDDQFSVERPDGSNFTLKIRSTKLEDSAMYFCASSGRQLVQETQYFGPGTRLLVL.

The rearrangement joins TRBV6-2 or TRBV6-3 to TRBJ2-7; 7 bases are shared with TRBD1. The CDR3 covers 14 residues. V shed 5 bases and J 3 bases; nucleotides not matched to a gene: 7. Looked up from germline, CDR1 is MNHEY and CDR2 is SVGEGT. The CDR3 coding sequence is TGTGCCAGCAGTCCAGGGGGTAGTTTCTACGAGCAGTACTTC. Its translation is CASSPGGSFYEQYF.

This clonotype showed up many times. The chain recombines TRBV27 with TRBJ1-2, with D maybe TRBD1 (5 bases). This CDR3 comprises 12 residues. V lost 0 bases, J lost 6 bases, and 5 bases lay in between. From germline, CDR1 is MNHEY and CDR2 SMNVEV (reference sequence). The CDR3 bases are TGTGCCAGCAGTTTATCGGGGGATGGCTACACCTTC. Amino acids: CASSLSGDGYTF.

This clonotype was picked up a small number of times. The gene calls are TRBV12-3 or TRBV12-4 and TRBJ1-5; no clear D gene. The CDR3 contains 14 residues. Trimming took 2 bases from V and 1 from J, leaving 6 bases between them. CDR3 DNA: TGTGCCAGCAGTTTAATAGAAAGCAATCAGCCCCAGCATTTT. Translation: CASSLIESNQPQHF.

V and J are TRBV6-2 or TRBV6-3 and TRBJ1-5, with D uncertain. V lost 4 bases to trimming and J lost 15 bases, with 13 bases between them. This CDR3 has 11 residues. Germline V gene lookup returns CDR1 MNHEY and CDR2 SVGEGT. This CDR3 reads CASSSGRPMHF. The DNA of the CDR3 is TGTGCCAGCAGTTCAGGACGGCCTATGCATTTT.

The rearrangement joins TRBV6-2 or TRBV6-3 to TRBJ1-1; unclear D gene. Germline assignment: CDR1 MNHEY and CDR2 SVGEGT. V lost 6 bases to trimming and J lost 11 bases, with 13 bases between them. This CDR3 is built from 11 residues. Here the CDR3 DNA reads TGTGCCAGCAGCTTGTCCCCGGCGGCTTTCTTT. Its protein is CASSLSPAAFF.

This clonotype was picked up many times. The gene calls are TRBV12-3 or TRBV12-4 and TRBJ2-5; 8 bases map to TRBD1. The junction had 17 bases not matched to a gene; V was cut back by 6 bases and J by 5 bases. This CDR3 spans 17 amino acids. This chain's CDR3 is CASRADWGRGPSETQYF. The CDR3 bases are TGTGCCAGCAGGGCAGATTGGGGCAGGGGGCCATCGGAGACCCAGTACTTC.

The table lists this clonotype with many counts. CDR3 residues: CASSSPGQVRYEQYF. The DNA for the CDR3 is TGTGCCAGCAGCTCACCGGGACAGGTCCGGTACGAGCAGTACTTC. The chain combines TRBV12-3 or TRBV12-4 with TRBJ2-7; TRBD1 matches at 8 bases. V lost 6 bases to trimming and J lost 4 bases; unmatched junction nucleotides: 11. The CDR3 has 15 amino acids.

This chain links TRBV7-2 with TRBJ2-5; D gene unclear. Deletions cut 2 bases from V and 5 bases from J, with 15 bases between. Germline-derived CDR1 and CDR2 are SGHTA and FQGNSA. The CDR3 extends over 15 amino acids. The CDR3 DNA reads TGTGCCAGCAGCTTAAGTTCTGTGTCCAGGGAGACCCAGTACTTC. This translates into CASSLSSVSRETQYF. The full variable domain, with the rest looked up from reference TRBV7-2 and TRBJ2-5, is GAGVSQSPSNKVTEKGKDVELRCDPISGHTALYWYRQSLGQGLEFLIYFQGNSAPDKSGLPSDRFSAERTGGSVSTLTIQRTQQEDSAVYLCASSLSSVSRETQYFGPGTRLLVL.

The rearrangement links TRBV25-1 to TRBJ2-5; D could derive from TRBD1 or TRBD2 (5 bases each). Germline CDR1 and CDR2: MGHDK and SYGVNS. The V end was cut by 7 bases, the J end by 2 bases, with 17 bases between. The CDR3 is 15 amino acids. DNA for the CDR3: TGTGCCAGCACACCCGGGACGGGCAGTCAAGAGACCCAGTACTTC. Translating it yields CASTPGTGSQETQYF.

This clonotype came up many times. The gene calls are TRBV7-9 and TRBJ1-5, with a weak D call TRBD1 (5 bases). This CDR3 has 15 amino acids. V lost 5 bases and J 4 bases, leaving 15 bases between the germline ends. Germline V gene sequence: CDR1 SEHNR, CDR2 FQNEAQ (reference sequence). The CDR3 loop is CASSPLGVRNQPQHF. CDR3 DNA sequence: TGTGCCAGCAGCCCCTTGGGGGTTCGAAATCAGCCCCAGCATTTT.

This clonotype was counted between two and nine times. The chain recombines TRBV7-8 with TRBJ2-7; tentative D call: TRBD2 (6 bases). With 5 bases removed from V and 1 base from J, the gap between germline ends came to 12 bases. The CDR3 covers 14 residues. Germline CDR1 and CDR2: SGHVS and FQNEAQ. CDR3 in amino acids: CASSLSRGSYEQYF. In DNA form, the CDR3 reads TGTGCCAGCAGCCTCTCACGGGGGTCCTACGAGCAGTACTTC. The full variable domain, with the rest looked up from reference TRBV7-8 and TRBJ2-7, is GAGVSQSPRYKVAKRGQDVALRCDPISGHVSLFWYQQALGQGPEFLTYFQNEAQLDKSGLPSDRFFAERPEGSVSTLKIQRTQQEDSAVYLCASSLSRGSYEQYFGPGTRLTVT.

This clonotype came up many times. The J gene is TRBJ1-2, the V gene TRBV27, with D perhaps TRBD1 (5 bases). V dropped 1 base and J dropped 5 bases, with 23 bases sitting between them. The CDR3 length is 18 residues. The germline V gene encodes CDR1 MNHEY and CDR2 SMNVEV (reference sequence). In DNA, the CDR3 is TGTGCCAGCAGTTTATTTGTCCGGCAGGGTAGGGGATTTTATGGCTACACCTTC. Translated: CASSLFVRQGRGFYGYTF.

Ten or more counts support this clonotype. The chain links TRBV4-1 to TRBJ1-2; D unresolved. Germline V gene sequence: CDR1 MGHRA, CDR2 YSYEKL. Trimming stripped 1 base from V and 2 bases from J, with 14 bases between. The CDR3 sequence is 16 residues long. The CDR3 sequence: CASSQGQGPQNYGYTF. DNA of the CDR3: TGCGCCAGCAGCCAAGGGCAAGGGCCGCAGAACTATGGCTACACCTTC.

The J gene is TRBJ2-5, the V gene TRBV12-3 or TRBV12-4, with 12 bases aligning to TRBD2. This CDR3 spans 15 amino acids. With V trimmed by 5 bases and J by 3 bases, 4 bases remained unmatched. Here the CDR3 reads CASSPRLAGEETQYF. The DNA for the CDR3 is TGTGCCAGCAGTCCTAGACTAGCGGGAGAAGAGACCCAGTACTTC.

This clonotype was recorded at least ten times. The V gene is TRBV3-1, the J gene TRBJ1-2; D is unresolved. The CDR3 runs 17 residues. The V gene lost 0 bases and the J gene lost 1 base, with 15 bases spanning the gap. Germline-derived CDR1 and CDR2 are LGHDT and YNNKEL (reference sequence). For the CDR3, the DNA is TGTGCCAGCAGCCAAGATACATGGGAAGAGGGTAACTATGGCTACACCTTC. Amino acids: CASSQDTWEEGNYGYTF. Drawing the rest from reference TRBV3-1 and TRBJ1-2, the complete variable domain is DTAVSQTPKYLVTQMGNDKSIKCEQNLGHDTMYWYKQDSKKFLKIMFSYNNKELIINETVPNRFSPKSPDKAHLNLHINSLELGDSAVYFCASSQDTWEEGNYGYTFGSGTRLTVV.

This clonotype was observed once. The chain is built from TRBV28 and TRBJ1-1; D is perhaps TRBD1 (6 bases). The CDR3 extends over 13 amino acids. V was cut by 6 bases and J by 7 bases, with 15 bases left in between. Looked up from germline, CDR1 is MDHEN and CDR2 is SYDVKM. The CDR3 sequence: CASRSGVVGEAFF. In nucleotides, the CDR3 is TGTGCCAGCAGGTCAGGGGTGGTCGGTGAAGCTTTCTTT.